This TCR beta chain originates from a study of identical twins. Study-level points and caveats: For out-of-frame alpha sequences shared by twins, low generation probability was in excess. Reduced insertions were recorded for abundant cord blood beta clonotypes, with no such pattern in memory repertoires. Twins' surplus sharing was weaker for beta out-of-frame sequences.

The CDR3 has 13 amino acids. The J segment lost 5 bases and the V segment lost 1 base, leaving 1 base of the junction unmatched. Germline V lookup: CDR1 SGHRS, CDR2 YFSETQ. In TCRdb, the 5' RACE reads were re-called with MiXCR into one record per CDR3 protein. The repertoire includes 450,000 or so distinct CDR3 sequences, 13% to 15% of them detected once, and about 0.53% sits in the top ten. This clonotype has at least ten counts. Its antigen is undetermined. The same sample was also used in a study of yellow fever vaccine responses in identical twins. This second study notes: Reportedly, the T cell response mounted by twins to vaccine seemed partly convergent, partly personalized.

The sequenced material came from CD4+ T cells sorted from blood. The V call is TRBV5-1, the J call TRBJ2-7; 9 bases are a match to TRBD1. This TCR came from a woman between 18 and 29 years old in good health. For the CDR3, the DNA is TGCGCCAGCAGCTTGAACAGGGGGCACGAGCAGTACTTC. Its protein is CASSLNRGHEQYF.